One and the same sample provided the 23 T cell receptor beta chains below, sequenced in a study of CXCR3-negative and CXCR3-positive naive CD8 T cells. Study observations and caveats: When CXCR3-positive naive cells were set against CXCR3-negative naive cells, the former had more hydrophobic TRB CDR3s.

The method, 5' RACE with UMI labels, was used to prepare the TRB cDNA libraries. TCRdb reprocessed the 5' RACE reads and keeps a single row for each CDR3 protein, giving no DNA. The sample holds some 150,000 distinct CDR3 sequences. Their specific antigens are unknown. What was sequenced was naive CXCR3+ CD8+ T cells from blood. Subset in this sample: CD45RO-CCR7+CD27+CD95- naive CD8+ T cells expressing CXCR3 (TNR3+). Receptor source: a human donor in good health. Some clones in this sample may be carry-over from other donors' samples.

The rearrangement links TRBV4-1 to TRBJ1-2. This CDR3 has 14 amino acids. CDR1 and CDR2 from the germline V gene are MGHRA and YSYEKL. The CDR3 sequence is CASSQEAVIRGYTF.

The genes are TRBV29-1 and TRBJ1-2; the D call from TCRdb, TRBD1, cannot be confirmed without DNA. Germline V lookup: CDR1 SQVTM, CDR2 ANQGSEA. The CDR3 has 13 residues. The CDR3 region is CSVWGQGWGGYTF.

The rearrangement uses TRBV7-9 and TRBJ1-1; TCRdb calls TRBD1, which cannot be checked without DNA. There are 17 residues in the CDR3. CDR1 is SEHNR, CDR2 FQNEAQ, per germline (reference sequence). This CDR3 reads CASTVGSIRTGFTEAFF.

The V call is TRBV14, the J call TRBJ2-7. Germline V gene data show CDR1 as SGHDN and CDR2 as FVKESK. The CDR3 is 14 residues long. This chain's CDR3 is CASSQAWQVYEQYF.

V usage is TRBV9 and J usage is TRBJ1-1. Germline CDR1 SGDLS, CDR2 YYNGEE. The CDR3 is 15 residues long. This CDR3 is CASSVDGGGYTEAFF. Looking up the rest from reference TRBV9 and TRBJ1-1 gives the full variable domain: DSGVTQTPKHLITATGQRVTLRCSPRSGDLSVYWYQQSLDQGLQFLIQYYNGEERAKGNILERFSAQQFPDLHSELNLSSLELGDSALYFCASSVDGGGYTEAFFGQGTRLTVV.

The V call is TRBV14, the J call TRBJ2-3; the D call of TRBD2 rests on TCRdb alone, since no DNA is present to check it. There are 17 residues in the CDR3. In germline, CDR1 is SGHDN, CDR2 FVKESK. CDR3 region: CASSQEGTSGATDTQYF.

This rearrangement joins TRBV7-9 to TRBJ2-7; the TRBD1 assignment by TCRdb is unverifiable without DNA. CDR1 is SEHNR and CDR2 is FQNEAQ in the germline V gene (reference sequence). This CDR3 is built from 15 residues. This CDR3 is CASSKPIDPGGEQYF.

J is TRBJ1-4 and V is TRBV28; TCRdb reports TRBD1, a call that lacks DNA to check it against. CDR3 length: 15 residues. CDR1 and CDR2 (germline): MDHEN, SYDVKM. This chain's CDR3 is CASSPRTGLDEKLFF.

The chain links TRBV12-3 or TRBV12-4 to TRBJ1-4. The CDR3 extends over 18 amino acids. The CDR3: CASSFQGLTGATNEKLFF.

The V gene is TRBV12-3 or TRBV12-4, the J gene TRBJ2-1. CDR3 length: 13 residues. This CDR3 reads CAIINLHHNEQFF.

CDR3 in amino acids: CASSLVGEGTDTQYF. The rearrangement joins TRBV5-1 to TRBJ2-3; the TRBD1 assignment by TCRdb is unverifiable without DNA. Germline CDR1 SGHRS, CDR2 YFSETQ. This CDR3 comprises 15 residues.

The chain carries TRBV19 and TRBJ1-4; the D gene TCRdb calls, TRBD1, cannot be checked with no DNA. The CDR3 loop spans 17 amino acids. Per the germline V gene, CDR1 is LNHDA and CDR2 is SQIVND (reference sequence). CDR3 residues: CASSPRRGSAANEKLFF.

The chain recombines TRBV5-4 with TRBJ1-6; TCRdb names TRBD1, which stays unverified in the absence of DNA. This CDR3 comprises 18 residues. From germline, CDR1 is SGHNT and CDR2 YYREEE (reference sequence). The chain's CDR3 is CASSLRGTVLSLGSPLHF.

The chain uses TRBV5-1 and TRBJ1-1; lacking DNA, the TRBD1 call made by TCRdb goes unchecked. This CDR3 has 15 residues. Germline V gene sequence: CDR1 SGHRS, CDR2 YFSETQ. This chain's CDR3 is CASSIHRGQGTEAFF. Variable domain in full (rest from reference TRBV5-1 and TRBJ1-1): KAGVTQTPRYLIKTRGQQVTLSCSPISGHRSVSWYQQTPGQGLQFLFEYFSETQRNKGNFPGRFSGRQFSNSRSEMNVSTLELGDSALYLCASSIHRGQGTEAFFGQGTRLTVV.

The rearrangement links TRBV3-1 to TRBJ2-5; TCRdb returns TRBD1, unconfirmable since there is no DNA. Germline assignment: CDR1 LGHDT and CDR2 YNNKEL (reference sequence). The CDR3 consists of 16 residues. CDR3 region: CASSQGQGNSWETQYF.

The V gene is TRBV30, the J gene TRBJ2-5; no DNA is available, so the TRBD1 call from TCRdb remains unchecked. Looked up from germline, CDR1 is GTSNPN and CDR2 is SVGIG (reference sequence). The length of the CDR3 is 15 residues. CDR3 sequence: CAWSSLRGAMETQYF.

The chain has TRBV13 and TRBJ1-1; with no DNA, the TCRdb D assignment of TRBD1 cannot be verified. Germline V gene lookup returns CDR1 PRHDT and CDR2 FYEKMQ (reference sequence). This CDR3 comprises 15 residues. The CDR3 is CASSYSGTGNTEAFF. Full variable domain (missing parts from reference TRBV13 and TRBJ1-1): AAGVIQSPRHLIKEKRETATLKCYPIPRHDTVYWYQQGPGQDPQFLISFYEKMQSDKGSIPDRFSAQQFSDYHSELNMSSLELGDSALYFCASSYSGTGNTEAFFGQGTRLTVV.

This chain uses TRBV2 with TRBJ1-1; lacking DNA, the TRBD1 call made by TCRdb goes unchecked. Germline V gene data show CDR1 as SNHLY and CDR2 as FYNNEI. The CDR3 has 15 residues. This CDR3 is CASSLAGGAYTEAFF.

The chain has TRBV28 and TRBJ2-7; TCRdb returns TRBD1, unconfirmable since there is no DNA. The CDR3 sequence is 12 residues long. Germline V gives CDR1 MDHEN, CDR2 SYDVKM. CDR3 residues: CASSGDSSEQYF.

The chain links TRBV20-1 to TRBJ2-1; the D call from TCRdb, TRBD2, cannot be confirmed without DNA. CDR1 and CDR2 from the germline V gene are DFQATT and SNEGSKA (reference sequence). The CDR3 extends over 14 amino acids. CDR3 region: CSARGAVARNEQFF.

CDR3 residues: CATSDTGLFGDTQYF. V gene TRBV24-1 combines with J gene TRBJ2-3. Per germline, CDR1 KGHDR and CDR2 SFDVKD. This CDR3 has 15 residues.

The CDR3 is CASSSAGGLNTEAFF. The chain carries TRBV27 and TRBJ1-1. Germline V CDR1 and CDR2: MNHEY, SMNVEV (reference sequence). The CDR3 spans 15 residues.

V is TRBV5-1 and J is TRBJ2-7. The CDR3 length is 13 residues. The germline gives CDR1 SGHRS, CDR2 YFSETQ. The CDR3 sequence: CASSVGNSYEQYF.